The TCR beta chain under discussion was sequenced for a study of immune evolution from preneoplasia to lung adenocarcinoma. Study information: HLA loss of heterozygosity: roughly 7.5% AIS, under 19% MIA, around 35% ADC, none AAH. Study observations and caveats: Clonality was highest in normal lung, lower in later-stage lesions apparently.

Generated by immunoSEQ multiplex PCR, the TCRdb table keeps only in-frame clones and is missing some. The data contain under 3,000 clones, 84% of them singletons. Comment on this clone: Its specificity is not known.

The CDR3 is 12 amino acids. The V gene lost 5 bases and the J gene lost 6 bases, with 11 bases spanning the gap. The germline V gene has CDR1 SNHLY and CDR2 FYNNEI. Histologic diagnosis was independently verified by two lung pathologists. Nucleic acids came from premalignant or tumor cells enriched by macro-dissection. Input material: FFPE atypical adenomatous hyperplasia tissue from the lung. Subset described: atypical adenomatous hyperplasia (AAH), lung preneoplasia. The sequence was collected from a person aged 70 to 85 with lung adenocarcinoma. V gene TRBV2 combines with J gene TRBJ2-7; D not certain. The CDR3 here is CASSSTAIEQYF. The CDR3 bases are TGTGCCAGCAGTAGTACAGCTATCGAGCAGTACTTC.